The T cell receptor (beta chain) under discussion was sequenced for a study of neoadjuvant nivolumab and ipilimumab in lung cancer. Study summary: Nivolumab 3 mg/kg was given days 1, 15 and 29, plus ipilimumab 1 mg/kg day 1 in combination. Study-wide findings and caveats: Blood richness before therapy tracked richness in tumors resected after neoadjuvant therapy. From pretherapy to surgery, tumor richness and clonality rose with dual therapy. TCR richness and clonality were higher in tumors than adjacent uninvolved lung.

Looked up from germline, CDR1 is ENHRY and CDR2 is SYGVKD. There are 11 residues in the CDR3. Trimming took off 3 bases at V and 4 bases at J, with 3 bases between the two ends. In the case of this clone: Its matching antigen is unknown.

Assay used: immunoSEQ multiplex PCR; TCRdb lists only in-frame clones, some missing. The sample shows about 7,700 clones, around nine tenths of them seen only once. This clonotype originated in an adult with non-small cell lung cancer. Some clones in this sample may be carry-over from other donors' samples. Sequences were derived from tumor tissue, sampled after neoadjuvant nivolumab, alone or with ipilimumab, at or shortly before surgery. J is TRBJ2-5 and V is TRBV10-3; D remains unclear. The CDR3 nucleotides are TGTGCCATCAGTGACGGAGAGACCCAGTACTTC. This codes for CAISDGETQYF.